The sequence of this TCR beta chain was determined in a study of T cell changes during pregnancy in multiple sclerosis (dated by TCRdb to about 2019). About the study as a whole: The study examined how the T cell repertoire changed over the course of pregnancy in women with multiple sclerosis.

Library creation used the immunoSEQ multiplex PCR assay. TCRdb limited this immuneACCESS table to in-frame rearrangements with V and J called. A share of clones is missing; checked studies link under half to unresolved V genes, and the rest is unexplained. Recorded for this sample are roughly 90,000 clones; just under 95% of them occurred a single time. Clones ranked in the top ten supply 3.5% to 4.5% of the sample. This clone was observed once. The antigen this receptor binds is unknown. Base quality data are lacking; no much larger clone is found one base away. This TCR was recovered from a female donor with multiple sclerosis, enrolled in a pregnancy study. Sequenced here: peripheral blood, sampled in the first trimester of pregnancy.

The CDR3 corresponds to CAGGQDTQYF. The DNA sequence is TGTGCCGGGGGACAGGATACGCAGTATTTT. The chain couples TRBV6-1 to TRBJ2-3; 7 of the junction bases match TRBD1. Via the germline V gene, CDR1 is MNHNS and CDR2 SASEGT. The CDR3 measures 10 amino acids from cysteine to phenylalanine. This entry keeps only the CDR3 DNA: 30 bases, framed from base 1. Here V drops 11 bases and J drops 6 bases, and the junction holds 2 bases not matched to any gene.